Listed here are 21 T cell receptor beta chains from one sample, sequenced in a study of shared clonotypes between healthy human individuals. Method: immunoSEQ multiplex PCR; TCRdb's copy keeps in-frame clones and lacks some. The sample lists about 1 million clones, roughly 80% occurring once. Material: memory CD4+ T cells sorted from blood. Subset noted: CD45RA-negative fraction. The receptors were sampled from a man between 18 and 35 years old in good health.

For this clone: The same CDR3 is also encoded by other DNA sequences in this sample. This chain uses TRBV7-3 with TRBJ1-1; D is ambiguous. Trimming stripped 6 bases from V and 3 bases from J, with 11 bases between. Germline loops: CDR1 SGHTA, CDR2 FQGTGA. The CDR3 runs to 13 residues. In DNA form, the CDR3 reads TGTGCCAGCAGTCCCTCACGGGACACTGAAGCTTTCTTT. It specifies CASSPSRDTEAFF.

There are a few counts of this clone. This chain joins TRBV30 and TRBJ1-1; D ambiguous. Trimming stripped 1 base from V and 2 bases from J, with 8 bases between. The germline CDR1 and CDR2 sequences are GTSNPN and SVGIG (reference sequence). CDR3 length equals 13 residues. CDR3 bases: TGTGCCTGGAGTGCATGGGGAAACACTGAAGCTTTCTTT. Translating it yields CAWSAWGNTEAFF.

The CDR3 region has the DNA TGTGCCAGCAGCTTGATCCGGGCCTACGAGCAGTACTTC. This gives the protein CASSLIRAYEQYF. The gene calls are TRBV5-6 and TRBJ2-7; unclear D gene. The CDR3 spans 13 residues. CDR1 and CDR2 (germline): SGHDT, YYEEEE. Trimming cost V 1 base and J 2 bases, with 7 bases left between them.

The chain joins TRBV4-3 to TRBJ1-5; D is unresolved. The germline V gene encodes CDR1 LGHNA and CDR2 YSLEER. Trimming took off 0 bases at V and 7 bases at J, with 10 bases between the two ends. The CDR3 runs 14 residues. Here the CDR3 DNA reads TGCGCCAGCAGCCAAGAATCCAGTGGGCAGCCCCAGCATTTT. It yields the protein CASSQESSGQPQHF.

The DNA for the CDR3 is TGTGCCATCAGCGATAGACAGGGGGGGACTTACGAGCAGTACTTC. As protein: CAISDRQGGTYEQYF. The rearrangement joins TRBV10-3 to TRBJ2-7, with 9 positions matching TRBD1. The CDR3 totals 15 residues. The junction had 10 bases not matched to a gene; V was cut back by 6 bases and J by 4 bases. The V gene's germline CDR1 is ENHRY and CDR2 SYGVKD.

As concerns this clone: One end of the junction does not line up with germline, which may come from a read error. The chain uses TRBV5-4 and TRBJ2-1, with 7 bases identical to TRBD1. CDR1 is SGHNT and CDR2 is YYREEE in the germline V gene (reference sequence). The CDR3 spans 13 residues. CDR3 in DNA: TGTGCCAGCAGTTTGGACAGACAGGGTGAGCAGTTCTTC. Amino acids: CASSLDRQGEQFF.

The chain uses TRBV2 and TRBJ2-2; D is perhaps TRBD1 (5 bases). Trimming cost V 5 bases and J 2 bases, with 12 bases left between them. Germline CDR1 and CDR2: SNHLY and FYNNEI. CDR3 length: 15 residues. The CDR3 DNA follows: TGTGCCAGCAGTCTCCGACAGTTAAACACCGGGGAGCTGTTTTTT. Translating it yields CASSLRQLNTGELFF.

The chain couples TRBV7-6 to TRBJ1-2; the D gene is possibly TRBD1 (5 bases). The CDR3 contains 14 residues. Germline CDR1 reads SGHVS; CDR2 reads FNYEAQ. Trimming left V 6 bases short and J 3 bases short, with 14 bases between. CDR3 nucleotides: TGTGCCAGCAGTGGGGCCACTTGGGACTATGGCTACACCTTC. It encodes CASSGATWDYGYTF.

Many counts were recorded for this clone. The same CDR3 can be traced to other DNA sequences in this sample. The J gene is TRBJ1-2, the V gene TRBV7-9, with D hard to call. Germline V gene data show CDR1 as SEHNR and CDR2 as FQNEAQ (reference sequence). Trimming took off 0 bases at V and 5 bases at J, with 4 bases between the two ends. The CDR3 covers 12 residues. CDR3 residues: CASSLAGYGYTF. The CDR3 nucleotides read TGTGCCAGCAGCTTAGCAGGGTATGGCTACACCTTC.

This chain links TRBV7-9 with TRBJ2-7; TRBD2 matches at 7 bases. V lost 6 bases, J lost 2 bases, and 7 bases stayed unmatched. The CDR3 covers 14 residues. CDR1 and CDR2 (germline): SEHNR, FQNEAQ (reference sequence). The CDR3 DNA follows: TGTGCCAGCAGTTCTAGCGGAGCTACCTACGAGCAGTACTTC. Amino acids: CASSSSGATYEQYF.

V is TRBV5-1 and J is TRBJ2-7, with D tentatively TRBD1 or TRBD2 (5 bases each). The CDR3 has 15 residues. V lost 5 bases to trimming and J lost 2 bases, with 17 bases between them. Per the germline V gene, CDR1 is SGHRS and CDR2 is YFSETQ. The CDR3 nucleotides read TGCGCCAGCAGGTTGAGCTGGGACGGAGCCTACGAGCAGTACTTC. This codes for CASRLSWDGAYEQYF. Based on the CDR3 plus reference TRBV5-1 and TRBJ2-7, the full variable domain is KAGVTQTPRYLIKTRGQQVTLSCSPISGHRSVSWYQQTPGQGLQFLFEYFSETQRNKGNFPGRFSGRQFSNSRSEMNVSTLELGDSALYLCASRLSWDGAYEQYFGPGTRLTVT.

This clone showed up just once. In the same sample, other DNA sequences code for this CDR3. The genes are TRBV29-1 and TRBJ2-6; D uncertain. Germline V gene lookup returns CDR1 SQVTM and CDR2 ANQGSEA. CDR3 length equals 13 residues. The germline V and J ends were trimmed by 0 bases and 3 bases, with 3 bases remaining between them. CDR3 loop: CSVEDGGANVLTF. The CDR3 bases are TGCAGCGTTGAAGACGGTGGGGCCAACGTCCTGACTTTC. The full variable domain, its missing parts supplied by reference TRBV29-1 and TRBJ2-6, is SAVISQKPSRDICQRGTSLTIQCQVDSQVTMMFWYRQQPGQSLTLIATANQGSEATYESGFVIDKFPISRPNLTFSTLTVSNMSPEDSSIYLCSVEDGGANVLTFGAGSRLTVL.

This clone showed up just once. The chain joins TRBV6-6 to TRBJ2-7; 7 nucleotides align to TRBD1. V trimming: 8 bases; J trimming: 6 bases; junction bases outside the gene matches: 10. In germline, CDR1 is MNHNY, CDR2 SVGAGI (reference sequence). CDR3 length: 13 residues. The CDR3 reads CASAQGQSPEQYF. The CDR3 DNA follows: TGTGCCAGCGCGCAGGGACAGTCCCCCGAGCAGTACTTC.

The CDR3 reads CAISEGPWNTEAFF. In nucleotides, the CDR3 is TGTGCCATCAGTGAGGGACCCTGGAACACTGAAGCTTTCTTT. This chain links TRBV10-3 with TRBJ1-1; D ambiguous. Trimming left V 2 bases short and J 1 base short, with 8 bases between. Germline CDR1 is ENHRY and CDR2 is SYGVKD. There are 14 residues in the CDR3.

This chain's CDR3 is CASSLGVSGANVLTF. In DNA form, the CDR3 reads TGTGCCAGCAGCCTGGGGGTCTCTGGGGCCAACGTCCTGACTTTC. This chain connects TRBV6-5 to TRBJ2-6, with D perhaps being TRBD1 or TRBD2 (5 bases each). V was shortened by 6 bases and J by 0 bases, with 9 bases between the two germline ends. The length of the CDR3 is 15 residues. CDR1 and CDR2 from the germline V gene are MNHEY and SVGAGI.

With respect to this clone: The sample contains more than one DNA sequence encoding this CDR3. The chain recombines TRBV5-1 with TRBJ2-3, with D perhaps given as TRBD1 or TRBD2 (5 bases each). V shed 2 bases and J shed 2 bases, with 6 bases lying between them. The CDR3 runs 13 residues. The germline V gene encodes CDR1 SGHRS and CDR2 YFSETQ. The CDR3 is CASSFGATDTQYF. As DNA, the CDR3 is TGCGCCAGCAGCTTCGGGGCCACAGATACGCAGTATTTT. Using reference TRBV5-1 and TRBJ2-3 for the parts outside the CDR3, the full variable domain is KAGVTQTPRYLIKTRGQQVTLSCSPISGHRSVSWYQQTPGQGLQFLFEYFSETQRNKGNFPGRFSGRQFSNSRSEMNVSTLELGDSALYLCASSFGATDTQYFGPGTRLTVL.

The chain recombines TRBV15 with TRBJ2-2; D unresolved. Deletions cut 0 bases from V and 5 bases from J, with 16 bases between. CDR3 length equals 17 residues. Germline V gene lookup returns CDR1 LNHNV and CDR2 YYDKDF (reference sequence). The DNA of the CDR3 is TGTGCCACCAGCAGAGAGTTTATCGTGACTCCTACCGGGGAGCTGTTTTTT. Amino acids: CATSREFIVTPTGELFF.

The rearrangement joins TRBV6-1 to TRBJ2-5; maybe TRBD2 (5 bases). Germline V CDR1 and CDR2: MNHNS, SASEGT. The CDR3 runs 14 residues. Trimming shortened V by 3 bases and J by 5 bases, and 13 bases separated the two germline ends. The CDR3 spells CASSDSGGKETQYF. CDR3 DNA sequence: TGTGCCAGCAGTGACAGCGGCGGCAAGGAGACCCAGTACTTC.

This clone showed up just once. This chain connects TRBV7-9 to TRBJ1-2; no definite D call. CDR3 size: 13 residues. V was clipped by 5 bases and J by 2 bases, with 9 bases between them. Looked up from germline, CDR1 is SEHNR and CDR2 is FQNEAQ (reference sequence). CDR3 nucleotide sequence: TGTGCCAGCAGCCAACCGGGCAACTATGGCTACACCTTC. Residues: CASSQPGNYGYTF.

The genes are TRBV7-9 and TRBJ2-6; D is ambiguous. The V end was cut by 5 bases, the J end by 17 bases, with 19 bases between. Germline CDR1 reads SEHNR; CDR2 reads FQNEAQ (reference sequence). The CDR3 contains 13 residues. The CDR3 region is CASSPIAQVGMTF. Here the CDR3 DNA reads TGTGCCAGCAGCCCGATCGCCCAGGTCGGAATGACTTTC. The full variable domain, with the rest looked up from reference TRBV7-9 and TRBJ2-6, is DTGVSQNPRHKITKRGQNVTFRCDPISEHNRLYWYRQTLGQGPEFLTYFQNEAQLEKSRLLSDRFSAERPKGSFSTLEIQRTEQGDSAMYLCASSPIAQVGMTFGAGSRLTVL.

The V gene is TRBV6-1, the J gene TRBJ2-1; D is possibly TRBD1 (6 bases). Trimming cost V 3 bases and J 0 bases, with 12 bases left between them. Germline CDR1 is MNHNS and CDR2 is SASEGT. CDR3 length: 16 residues. The CDR3 bases are TGTGCCAGCAGTGAGGGACCAGGGGTCTCCTACAATGAGCAGTTCTTC. Amino acids: CASSEGPGVSYNEQFF.